The rows below give T cell receptor beta chains drawn from one sample of a study of identical twins. TCRdb passed the 5' RACE reads through MiXCR, listing each CDR3 protein once. This sample has about 690,000 distinct CDR3 sequences; around 20% occur once, and the top ten carry more than 4%. The sample also formed part of further work on T cells expressing NK-cell markers.

Material: PBMCs. Receptors were obtained from a woman aged 18-29 years in good health. Both conserved end residues are part of each CDR3. A D gene is named only where the DNA matches it firmly. Clone size appears in some rows only: once, few, many, or a class for an expanded clone.

J,D,size,V,DNA,CDR3
TRBJ2-5,TRBD2,few,TRBV12-3/TRBV12-4,TGTGCCAGCGCAACTCCTTGGGGGGGTGTACAGACCCAGTACTTC,CASATPWGGVQTQYF
TRBJ2-3,TRBD2,many,TRBV9,TGTGCCAGCAGCGTGATGACTAGCGGGGATACGCAGTATTTT,CASSVMTSGDTQYF
TRBJ1-4,NA,many,TRBV2,TGTGCTCTCAAGGGGGAAGCTAATGAAAAACTGTTTTTT,CALKGEANEKLFF
TRBJ2-3,NA,NA,TRBV9,TGTGCCAGCAGCGTCAACACCGGGGGACTCACAGATACGCAGTATTTT,CASSVNTGGLTDTQYF
TRBJ1-5,NA,few,TRBV4-3,TGCGCCAGCAGCCAATCCAGGGTAGGTGATCAGCCCCAGCATTTT,CASSQSRVGDQPQHF
TRBJ2-3,TRBD2,NA,TRBV7-6,TGTGCCAGCAGCTTAGATCGCAGCGGGGGGGACCGTGGGCAGTATTTT,CASSLDRSGGDRGQYF
TRBJ1-2,NA,few,TRBV29-1,TGCAGCGGGGGAAAGGACGGCTACACCTTC,CSGGKDGYTF
TRBJ1-1,NA,few,TRBV12-3/TRBV12-4,TGTGCCAGGGGGCGAAAGGCGGGCTCTGAAGCTTTCTTT,CARGRKAGSEAFF
TRBJ1-2,TRBD1,NA,TRBV29-1,TGCAGCGTTGGGACAGGGGTGATCTATGGCTACACCTTC,CSVGTGVIYGYTF
TRBJ2-1,TRBD1,many,TRBV18,TGTGCCAGCTCACCCGCGGGACAGGACGCTCGTGAGCAGTTCTTC,CASSPAGQDAREQFF